This entry lists 4 T cell receptor beta chains sequenced from one sample in a study of long-term antiretroviral therapy in people with HIV. Assay version v3.0 of immunoSEQ was used, and it was run at survey level. Assay used: immunoSEQ multiplex PCR; TCRdb lists only in-frame clones, some missing. This table holds tens of thousands of clones, roughly 96% found once. The sample consisted of unsorted PBMCs, taken roughly 6.4 years after starting antiretroviral therapy. The source is a man aged 30-40 years with HIV.

The V and J genes are TRBV5-5 and TRBJ2-2, with TRBD2 as a possible D gene (5 bases). The V gene lost 2 bases and the J gene lost 5 bases, with 10 bases spanning the gap. Per germline, CDR1 SGHKS and CDR2 YYEKEE (reference sequence). The CDR3 loop spans 14 amino acids. The CDR3 sequence is CASSLLSGTGELFF. The CDR3, as DNA: TGTGCCAGCAGCTTACTGTCGGGGACCGGGGAGCTGTTTTTT.

A few counts support this clone. The chain joins TRBV7-9 to TRBJ2-1; D is unclear. The CDR3 loop spans 11 amino acids. Trimming cost V 5 bases and J 8 bases, with 7 bases left between them. Per the germline V gene, CDR1 is SEHNR and CDR2 is FQNEAQ (reference sequence). The CDR3 bases are TGTGCCAGCAGCCCGAGACATGAGCAGTTCTTC. Its protein is CASSPRHEQFF.

This clone was recorded only once. This chain connects TRBV5-6 to TRBJ2-3; the D gene is possibly TRBD2 (6 bases). The CDR3 covers 12 residues. The V and J ends lost 3 bases and 7 bases respectively, with 9 bases between them. Looked up from germline, CDR1 is SGHDT and CDR2 is YYEEEE. CDR3 in amino acids: CASSWGVYTQYF. The CDR3 DNA is TGTGCCAGCAGCTGGGGGGTTTATACGCAGTATTTT.

The CDR3 loop reads CASSIDRRDSYEQYF. As DNA, the CDR3 is TGTGCCAGTAGTATAGATCGAAGGGACTCCTACGAGCAGTACTTC. The chain carries TRBV19 and TRBJ2-7; no clear D gene. The CDR3 has 15 amino acids. CDR1 is LNHDA and CDR2 is SQIVND in the germline V gene (reference sequence). Trimming took 0 bases from V and 0 from J, leaving 9 bases between them.